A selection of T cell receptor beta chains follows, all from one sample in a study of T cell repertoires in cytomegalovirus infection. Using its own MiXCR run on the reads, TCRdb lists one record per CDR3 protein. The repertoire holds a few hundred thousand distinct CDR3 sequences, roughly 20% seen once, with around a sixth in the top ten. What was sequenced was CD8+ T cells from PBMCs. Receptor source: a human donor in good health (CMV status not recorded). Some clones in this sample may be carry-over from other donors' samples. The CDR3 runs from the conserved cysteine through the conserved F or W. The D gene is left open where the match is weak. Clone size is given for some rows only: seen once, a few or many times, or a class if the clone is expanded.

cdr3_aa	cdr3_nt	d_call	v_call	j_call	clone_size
CASSPPLRAELKETEAFF	TGTGCCAGCAGTCCCCCCCTCCGGGCCGAACTCAAGGAAACTGAAGCTTTCTTT	NA	TRBV28	TRBJ1-1	NA
CASSLYQGNFHEQYF	TGTGCCAGCAGTTTGTATCAGGGAAATTTCCACGAGCAGTACTTC	NA	TRBV28	TRBJ2-7	many
CSVGGAGTSNQPQHF	TGCAGCGTTGGGGGGGCCGGGACTAGCAATCAGCCCCAGCATTTT	NA	TRBV29-1	TRBJ1-5	NA
CSASDTMNTGELFF	TGCAGTGCCAGCGACACCATGAACACCGGGGAGCTGTTTTTT	NA	TRBV20-1	TRBJ2-2	NA
CASSLLYGTGTDSYNEQFF	TGTGCCAGCAGTCTTCTCTACGGCACCGGGACGGACTCCTACAATGAGCAGTTCTTC	NA	TRBV28	TRBJ2-1	NA
CASSSSGDEQYF	TGTGCCAGCAGCTCCTCCGGAGACGAGCAGTACTTC	NA	TRBV7-9	TRBJ2-7	NA
CSVVPRDSGYEQYF	TGCAGCGTCGTACCCCGGGACAGCGGTTACGAGCAGTACTTC	TRBD1	TRBV29-1	TRBJ2-7	NA
CASSLGLDTDTQYF	TGTGCCAGCAGCTTGGGGTTAGACACAGATACGCAGTATTTT	NA	TRBV5-4	TRBJ2-3	few
CASSYLGTSAYNEQFF	TGTGCCAGCAGTTACTTGGGGACTAGCGCGTACAATGAGCAGTTCTTC	TRBD2	TRBV6-2/TRBV6-3	TRBJ2-1	few
CASSHIGRDQETQYF	TGTGCCAGCAGCCACATCGGCCGGGACCAAGAGACCCAGTACTTC	NA	TRBV7-1	TRBJ2-5	NA
CSARDGGQGIYEQYF	TGCAGTGCTAGAGATGGAGGACAGGGTATCTACGAGCAGTACTTC	TRBD1	TRBV20-1	TRBJ2-7	NA